Below, 13 T cell receptor beta chains from the same sample are listed, as sequenced in a study of blood T cell repertoires in COVID-19. Only in-frame clones appear in the TCRdb table, and some are missing; sequencing was by immunoSEQ multiplex PCR. This repertoire shows about 220,000 clones, around 84% found once; its top ten account for approximately 5.1%. Sequencing was performed on peripheral blood. The source is a woman aged 55 to 70 who had recovered from COVID-19.

The chain couples TRBV6-6 to TRBJ1-1; 9 bases align to TRBD1. The CDR3 runs 16 residues. The germline gives CDR1 MNHNY, CDR2 SVGAGI (reference sequence). J lost 5 bases, V lost 4 bases, and 11 bases had no gene match. CDR3 DNA: TGTGCCAGCAGTTCCCAGGGGACAGGGTCTTCTACTGAAGCTTTCTTT. This sequence encodes CASSSQGTGSSTEAFF.

The chain uses TRBV4-1 and TRBJ2-1, with 8 bases lining up with TRBD2. The CDR3 runs 16 residues. The V segment lost 4 bases and the J segment 5 bases; nucleotides outside the gene matches: 10. Germline CDR1 is MGHRA and CDR2 is YSYEKL. The CDR3 DNA follows: TGCGCCAGCAGCCCACCACTAGCGGAAATTCACAATGAGCAGTTCTTC. Translating it yields CASSPPLAEIHNEQFF.

The chain uses TRBV2 and TRBJ1-6; perhaps TRBD1 as D (5 bases). Trimming took 8 bases from V and 11 from J, leaving 16 bases between them. The germline V gene encodes CDR1 SNHLY and CDR2 FYNNEI. The CDR3 totals 13 residues. CDR3: CASSTQLGAPLHF. The CDR3 DNA follows: TGTGCCAGCTCCACGCAATTAGGGGCACCCCTCCACTTT.

CDR3 sequence reads: CASSPGGGIYNEQFF. CDR3 DNA sequence: TGTGCCAGCTCCCCTGGGGGGGGGATTTACAATGAGCAGTTCTTC. The chain is built from TRBV6-5 and TRBJ2-1, with 7 positions matching TRBD2. Germline V gene lookup returns CDR1 MNHEY and CDR2 SVGAGI. The CDR3 consists of 15 residues. Trimming took 8 bases from V and 4 from J; bases not matched to a gene: 11.

The CDR3 loop reads CASGSLHGQGGYEQYF. CDR3 bases: TGTGCTAGTGGTTCACTCCATGGACAGGGGGGTTACGAGCAGTACTTC. The V gene is TRBV12-5, the J gene TRBJ2-7; 10 nucleotides agree with TRBD1. The ends lost 4 bases at V and 4 bases at J; junction bases unmatched: 10. Germline V CDR1 and CDR2: LGHNT, FRNRAP. This CDR3 is built from 16 residues.

The gene calls are TRBV7-8 and TRBJ2-7; TRBD1 matches 9 bases. The junction had 3 bases not matched to a gene; V was cut back by 4 bases and J by 5 bases. CDR1 and CDR2 from the germline V gene are SGHVS and FQNEAQ. The CDR3 is 13 residues long. The CDR3 DNA reads as TGTGCCAGCAGCTGGACAGGGGATCACGAGCAGTACTTC. Encoded protein: CASSWTGDHEQYF.

The table lists this clone with many counts. V is TRBV9 and J is TRBJ1-4; TRBD1 matches at 9 bases. Trimming cost V 3 bases and J 8 bases; bases outside gene matches: 5. CDR3 length: 14 residues. Germline V gene lookup returns CDR1 SGDLS and CDR2 YYNGEE. The CDR3 DNA is TGTGCCAGCAGCGGGGACAGGGTCGGCGAAAAACTGTTTTTT. Translating gives CASSGDRVGEKLFF.

The chain combines TRBV18 with TRBJ1-5; D may be TRBD1 (5 bases). Germline V gene lookup returns CDR1 KGHSH and CDR2 LQKENI. The CDR3 extends over 18 amino acids. V was shortened by 2 bases and J by 1 base, with 18 bases between the two germline ends. The CDR3 spells CASSPTGPGLPSNQPQHF. CDR3 coding DNA: TGTGCCAGCTCACCAACGGGTCCGGGACTTCCAAGCAATCAGCCCCAGCATTTT.

The chain combines TRBV7-9 with TRBJ1-1; D not certain. Between the trimmed V and J ends, which lost 7 bases and 1 base, there was a span of 13 bases. The CDR3 runs 14 residues. Germline V gene lookup returns CDR1 SEHNR and CDR2 FQNEAQ (reference sequence). For the CDR3, the DNA is TGTGCCAGCACCCCGGGGAGGCGGAACACTGAAGCTTTCTTT. Amino acid sequence: CASTPGRRNTEAFF.

The chain is built from TRBV30 and TRBJ1-1; D perhaps matches TRBD1 (5 bases). Germline V gene lookup returns CDR1 GTSNPN and CDR2 SVGIG (reference sequence). Trimming removed 1 base at V and 0 bases at J, with 21 bases between. This CDR3 has 18 residues. DNA of the CDR3: TGTGCCTGGAGTGGCAAAAGGCAGGGTGGGACTTTGAACACTGAAGCTTTCTTT. Translating it yields CAWSGKRQGGTLNTEAFF.

The J gene is TRBJ2-5, the V gene TRBV7-6; 11 positions agree with TRBD2. The CDR3 covers 16 residues. Germline V gives CDR1 SGHVS, CDR2 FNYEAQ. Losses at the gene ends were 5 bases for V and 1 base for J; bases not matched to a gene: 6. CDR3 bases: TGTGCCAGCAGCCGGGGACTAGCGGCGTCCCAAGAGACCCAGTACTTC. Translating it yields CASSRGLAASQETQYF.

V and J are TRBV6-2 or TRBV6-3 and TRBJ2-7; 11 nucleotides align to TRBD2. The CDR3 runs 15 residues. Trimming at V came to 0 bases and at J to 3 bases, leaving 1 base not matched to a gene. CDR1 is MNHEY and CDR2 is SVGEGT in the germline V gene. CDR3 protein: CASSYSLAGDYEQYF. The CDR3 DNA sequence: TGTGCCAGCAGTTACTCACTAGCGGGGGACTACGAGCAGTACTTC.

This chain links TRBV3-1 (or the pseudogene TRBV3-2) with TRBJ2-5, with a possible D match to TRBD2 (6 bases). The germline V and J ends were trimmed by 3 bases and 9 bases, with 11 bases remaining between them. This CDR3 has 12 amino acids. CDR1 LGHDT and CDR2 YNNKEL come from the germline V gene (reference sequence). CDR3 amino acids: CASSQGRGAQYF. CDR3 DNA: TGTGCCAGCAGCCAGGGACGCGGGGCCCAGTACTTC.